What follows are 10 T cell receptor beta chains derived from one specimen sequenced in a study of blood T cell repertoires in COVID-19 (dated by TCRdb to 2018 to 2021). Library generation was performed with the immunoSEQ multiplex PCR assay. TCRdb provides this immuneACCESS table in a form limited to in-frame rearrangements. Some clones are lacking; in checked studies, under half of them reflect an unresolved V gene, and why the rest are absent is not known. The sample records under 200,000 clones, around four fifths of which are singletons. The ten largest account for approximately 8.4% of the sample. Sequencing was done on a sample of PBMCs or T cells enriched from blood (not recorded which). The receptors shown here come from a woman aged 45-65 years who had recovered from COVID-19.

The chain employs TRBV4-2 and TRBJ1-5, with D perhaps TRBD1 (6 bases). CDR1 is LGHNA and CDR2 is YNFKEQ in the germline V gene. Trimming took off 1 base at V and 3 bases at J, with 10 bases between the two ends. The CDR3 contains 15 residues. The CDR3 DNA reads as TGTGCCAGCAGCCAAGTCTGGACAGACAATCAGCCCCAGCATTTT. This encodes CASSQVWTDNQPQHF.

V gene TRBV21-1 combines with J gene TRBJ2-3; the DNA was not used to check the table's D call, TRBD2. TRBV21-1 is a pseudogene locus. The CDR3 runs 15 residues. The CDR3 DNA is TGTGCCAGCAGCAAAGGGCGGTCGCAGACAGATACGCAGTATTTT. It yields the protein CASSKGRSQTDTQYF.

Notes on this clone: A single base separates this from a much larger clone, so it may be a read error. The DNA of the CDR3 is TGTGCCAGCAGCTGGACAAGATCCTACGAGCAGTACTTC. It encodes CASSWTRSYEQYF. V usage is TRBV5-6 and J usage is TRBJ2-7; maybe TRBD1 (5 bases). The ends were cut back, 3 bases at V and 1 base at J, with 8 bases in the middle. CDR3 length: 13 amino acids. Germline values: CDR1 SGHDT, CDR2 YYEEEE.

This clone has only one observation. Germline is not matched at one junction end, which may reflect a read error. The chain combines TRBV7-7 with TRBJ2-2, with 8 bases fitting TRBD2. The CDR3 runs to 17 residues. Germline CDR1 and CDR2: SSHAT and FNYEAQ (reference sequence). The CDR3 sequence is CASSLGASGSSTGELFF. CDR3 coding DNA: TGTGCTAGCAGCTTAGGGGCGAGCGGGAGCTCCACCGGGGAGCTGTTTTTT.

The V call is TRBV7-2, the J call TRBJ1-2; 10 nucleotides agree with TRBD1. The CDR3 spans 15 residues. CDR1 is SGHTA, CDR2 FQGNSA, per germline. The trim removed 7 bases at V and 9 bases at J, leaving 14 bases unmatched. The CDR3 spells CASTPGSPGQGSYTF. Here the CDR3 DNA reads TGTGCCAGCACCCCAGGCTCGCCGGGACAGGGGAGCTACACCTTC.

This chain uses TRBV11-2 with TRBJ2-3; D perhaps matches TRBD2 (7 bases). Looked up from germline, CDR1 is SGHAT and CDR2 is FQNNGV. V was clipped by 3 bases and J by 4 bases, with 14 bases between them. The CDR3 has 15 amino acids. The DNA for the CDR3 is TGTGCCAGCAGCTTCAGTGGGGGGGCATCAGATACGCAGTATTTT. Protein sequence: CASSFSGGASDTQYF.

CDR3 nucleotide sequence: TGTGCCAGCAGCTTAGCCGGGACTAGCGGGAGAGGGGCCTACAATGAGCAGTTCTTC. Translated, it gives CASSLAGTSGRGAYNEQFF. The chain couples TRBV7-2 to TRBJ2-1; 14 nucleotides line up with TRBD2. The ends lost 0 bases at V and 2 bases at J; junction bases unmatched: 6. The CDR3 covers 19 residues. Germline loops: CDR1 SGHTA, CDR2 FQGNSA.

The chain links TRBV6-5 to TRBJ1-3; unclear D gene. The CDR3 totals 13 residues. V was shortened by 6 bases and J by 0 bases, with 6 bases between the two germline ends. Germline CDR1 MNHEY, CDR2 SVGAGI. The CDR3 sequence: CASSRDSGNTIYF. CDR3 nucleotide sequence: TGTGCCAGCAGCCGAGACTCTGGAAACACCATATATTTT.

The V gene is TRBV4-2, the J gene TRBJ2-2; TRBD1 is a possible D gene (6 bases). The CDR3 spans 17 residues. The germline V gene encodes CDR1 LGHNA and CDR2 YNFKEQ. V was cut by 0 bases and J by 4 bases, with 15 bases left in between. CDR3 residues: CASSQEWGQEGTGELFF. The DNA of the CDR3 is TGTGCCAGCAGCCAAGAATGGGGGCAAGAGGGCACCGGGGAGCTGTTTTTT.

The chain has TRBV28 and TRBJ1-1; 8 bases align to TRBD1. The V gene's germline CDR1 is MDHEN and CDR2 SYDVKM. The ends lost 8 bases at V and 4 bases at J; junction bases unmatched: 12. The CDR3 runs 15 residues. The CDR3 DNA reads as TGTGCCAGCGATCTCCCAGGGGGCGGAGGCACTGAAGCTTTCTTT. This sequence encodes CASDLPGGGGTEAFF.